This T cell receptor (beta chain) was documented in a study of CD8 T cells in ankylosing spondylitis. TCRdb itself ran the 5' RACE reads through MiXCR, one entry per CDR3 protein. The sample holds a few hundred thousand distinct CDR3 sequences; over 9.5% are singletons and the top ten take around a fifth. V lost 6 bases and J 0 bases, leaving 21 bases between the germline ends. The CDR3 has 18 residues. This clonotype was counted many times. This clonotype originated in a male donor with ankylosing spondylitis or in good health (not recorded which). The chain carries TRBV12-3 or TRBV12-4 and TRBJ1-5, with no clear D. The sample consisted of blood, either unsorted or a sorted T cell fraction (not recorded which). Here the CDR3 reads CASSAAGRGTNSNQPQHF. For the CDR3, the DNA is TGTGCCAGCAGCGCCGCCGGACGGGGAACTAATAGCAATCAGCCCCAGCATTTT.